Below, one T cell receptor (beta chain) is given with its context. The primer mix had 60 Vbeta and 13 Jbeta primers. Here immunoSEQ multiplex PCR was the method, and the copy in TCRdb shows in-frame clones only, minus some. The sample has under 150,000 clones, about 61% seen once. This specimen belongs to a study of cytomegalovirus exposure and HLA in healthy donors. J gave up 8 bases and V 0 bases, and 8 bases lay outside the gene matches. From germline, CDR1 is SGHRS and CDR2 YFSETQ. The CDR3 has 15 residues. This TCR came from a middle-aged woman in good health and CMV-seronegative. Sequenced: PBMCs. This sequence joins TRBV5-1 and TRBJ2-1; 7 bases map to TRBD1. In DNA, the CDR3 is TGCGCCAGCAGCTTGGAACAGGGGATCTTGGATGAGCAGTTCTTC. The encoded protein is CASSLEQGILDEQFF. The entire variable domain, with the rest obtained from reference TRBV5-1 and TRBJ2-1, is as follows: KAGVTQTPRYLIKTRGQQVTLSCSPISGHRSVSWYQQTPGQGLQFLFEYFSETQRNKGNFPGRFSGRQFSNSRSEMNVSTLELGDSALYLCASSLEQGILDEQFFGPGTRLTVL.